The 21 T cell receptor beta chains listed next were all sequenced from one sample in a study of graft-versus-host responses after intestinal transplantation. Clones were read by immunoSEQ multiplex PCR, and TCRdb kept only the in-frame ones, dropping some. This sample yields 80,000 or so clones, of which about 92% are seen a single time; 0.69% belongs to the top ten. Sequences were derived from PBMCs, sampled 98 days after intestinal transplantation. The receptors derive from a human patient who received an intestinal transplant, so some T cells may come from the graft donor.

The CDR3 here is CASSGRDRETQYF. Written as DNA, the CDR3 is TGTGCCAGCAGTGGAAGGGACAGGGAGACCCAGTACTTC. The chain employs TRBV6-1 and TRBJ2-5, with 8 positions matching TRBD1. The CDR3 extends over 13 amino acids. Germline loops: CDR1 MNHNS, CDR2 SASEGT. V shed 4 bases and J 5 bases; nucleotides not matched to a gene: 3.

This clone was counted a single time. J is TRBJ1-3 and V is TRBV9; 7 nucleotides agree with TRBD1. The ends lost 4 bases at V and 0 bases at J; junction bases unmatched: 10. Per the germline V gene, CDR1 is SGDLS and CDR2 is YYNGEE. This CDR3 spans 17 amino acids. The CDR3 sequence: CASSPTTGTHSGNTIYF. CDR3 nucleotide sequence: TGTGCCAGCAGCCCCACGACAGGGACCCACTCTGGAAACACCATATATTTT. The full variable domain, its missing parts supplied by reference TRBV9 and TRBJ1-3, is DSGVTQTPKHLITATGQRVTLRCSPRSGDLSVYWYQQSLDQGLQFLIQYYNGEERAKGNILERFSAQQFPDLHSELNLSSLELGDSALYFCASSPTTGTHSGNTIYFGEGSWLTVV.

The V and J genes are TRBV5-4 and TRBJ2-1; D is unclear. The CDR3 has 15 amino acids. Germline-derived CDR1 and CDR2 are SGHNT and YYREEE (reference sequence). V was pared by 0 bases and J by 0 bases, with 7 bases between. CDR3 sequence reads: CASSLVGYSYNEQFF. CDR3 sequence (DNA): TGTGCCAGCAGCTTGGTTGGGTACTCCTACAATGAGCAGTTCTTC. Using reference TRBV5-4 and TRBJ2-1 for the parts outside the CDR3, the full variable domain is ETGVTQSPTHLIKTRGQQVTLRCSSQSGHNTVSWYQQALGQGPQFIFQYYREEENGRGNFPPRFSGLQFPNYSSELNVNALELDDSALYLCASSLVGYSYNEQFFGPGTRLTVL.

The V call is TRBV4-1, the J call TRBJ1-1, with TRBD1 as a possible D gene (5 bases). This CDR3 is built from 14 residues. Germline V gives CDR1 MGHRA, CDR2 YSYEKL. V lost 0 bases and J 1 base, leaving 6 bases between the germline ends. The chain's CDR3 is CASSQDGGNTEAFF. DNA of the CDR3: TGCGCCAGCAGCCAAGATGGGGGGAACACTGAAGCTTTCTTT.

The rearrangement joins TRBV11-3 to TRBJ2-1; D not certain. The CDR3 is 14 amino acids. The V and J ends lost 2 bases and 3 bases respectively, with 8 bases between them. Germline V CDR1 and CDR2: SGHNT, YENEEA. This chain's CDR3 is CASSLPADYNEQFF. The CDR3, as DNA: TGTGCCAGCAGCTTACCAGCAGACTACAATGAGCAGTTCTTC.

The rearrangement uses TRBV6-1 and TRBJ2-1, with 9 bases identical to TRBD2. The CDR3 extends over 18 amino acids. The J segment lost 2 bases and the V segment lost 0 bases, leaving 8 bases of the junction unmatched. Germline lookup yields CDR1 MNHNS and CDR2 SASEGT. CDR3 residues: CASSEAGTSGRPYNEQFF. CDR3 DNA sequence: TGTGCCAGCAGTGAAGCGGGGACAAGCGGGAGGCCCTACAATGAGCAGTTCTTC.

This rearrangement joins TRBV27 to TRBJ1-2, with TRBD1 as a possible D gene (5 bases). The germline gives CDR1 MNHEY, CDR2 SMNVEV (reference sequence). The V and J ends lost 7 bases and 6 bases respectively, with 15 bases between them. This CDR3 has 13 amino acids. CDR3 DNA sequence: TGTGCCAGCATGAAATGGGGGGGAGATGGCTACACCTTC. Amino acid sequence: CASMKWGGDGYTF.

The chain is built from TRBV9 and TRBJ2-5; D uncertain. This CDR3 comprises 14 residues. Per the germline V gene, CDR1 is SGDLS and CDR2 is YYNGEE. Trimming took 4 bases from V and 1 from J, leaving 11 bases between them. CDR3 nucleotide sequence: TGTGCCAGCAGCCCGACCCGGGCCCAAGAGACCCAGTACTTC. Its protein is CASSPTRAQETQYF.

The chain employs TRBV6-5 and TRBJ2-1; D is unresolved. The germline V gene encodes CDR1 MNHEY and CDR2 SVGAGI. With 6 bases removed from V and 6 bases from J, the gap between germline ends came to 9 bases. The CDR3 consists of 12 residues. The CDR3, as DNA: TGTGCCAGCAGGCAATTTAGCAATGAGCAGTTCTTC. Protein: CASRQFSNEQFF.

The chain joins TRBV21-1 to TRBJ2-5. TRBV21-1 is a pseudogene locus. The CDR3 extends over 15 amino acids. Written as DNA, the CDR3 is TGTGCCAGCAGCAAAGTAGAGGGGAACCAAGAGACCCAGTACTTC. Its translation: CASSKVEGNQETQYF.

This clone has just a few counts. The chain carries TRBV4-1 and TRBJ2-5; D remains ambiguous. V was shortened by 1 base and J by 5 bases, with 8 bases between the two germline ends. The CDR3 length is 13 residues. Germline CDR1 reads MGHRA; CDR2 reads YSYEKL. The CDR3 coding sequence is TGCGCCAGCAGCCAAGGCCGGGCGGAGACCCAGTACTTC. It specifies CASSQGRAETQYF.

This clone appeared a single time. CDR3 loop: CASSITSGWPETQYF. The CDR3 DNA reads as TGTGCCAGCAGCATCACTAGCGGATGGCCAGAGACCCAGTACTTC. The V gene is TRBV7-2, the J gene TRBJ2-5, with 8 bases aligning to TRBD2. The V segment lost 5 bases and the J segment 4 bases; nucleotides outside the gene matches: 9. CDR3 size: 15 residues. CDR1 SGHTA and CDR2 FQGNSA come from the germline V gene.

This clone was observed a handful of times. V gene TRBV7-3 combines with J gene TRBJ2-7, with a possible D match to TRBD2 (6 bases). There are 14 residues in the CDR3. Trimming took off 4 bases at V and 0 bases at J, with 10 bases between the two ends. Germline loops: CDR1 SGHTA, CDR2 FQGTGA. The CDR3 DNA follows: TGTGCCAGCAGCTCCTACGGGGGCTCCTACGAGCAGTACTTC. The encoded protein is CASSSYGGSYEQYF. The full variable domain, rest sourced from reference TRBV7-3 and TRBJ2-7, is GAGVSQTPSNKVTEKGKYVELRCDPISGHTALYWYRQSLGQGPEFLIYFQGTGAADDSGLPNDRFFAVRPEGSVSTLKIQRTERGDSAVYLCASSSYGGSYEQYFGPGTRLTVT.

Only one count was recorded for this clone. V usage is TRBV10-1 and J usage is TRBJ1-1; TRBD1 might be the D (5 bases). CDR1 is WNHNN and CDR2 is SYGVQD in the germline V gene (reference sequence). There are 16 residues in the CDR3. Deletions cut 6 bases from V and 3 bases from J, with 20 bases between. The CDR3 spells CASSDGTARGYTEAFF. The CDR3 region has the DNA TGCGCCAGCAGCGATGGGACGGCTAGAGGTTACACTGAAGCTTTCTTT.

This clone has just one count. This chain uses TRBV29-1 with TRBJ1-2; tentative D call: TRBD1 (5 bases). V shed 1 base and J shed 2 bases, with 11 bases lying between them. The CDR3 loop spans 14 amino acids. CDR1 and CDR2 from the germline V gene are SQVTM and ANQGSEA. The CDR3 protein is CSVEGGERNYGYTF. The CDR3 DNA is TGCAGCGTTGAAGGGGGGGAGCGCAACTATGGCTACACCTTC.

The chain carries TRBV2 and TRBJ2-3; TRBD2 agrees at 11 bases. V shed 3 bases, J shed 4 bases, and the junction held 9 bases outside the gene matches. Per germline, CDR1 SNHLY and CDR2 FYNNEI. The CDR3 consists of 17 residues. The CDR3 sequence is CASSEGELAGVADTQYF. The CDR3, as DNA: TGTGCCAGCAGTGAGGGAGAACTAGCGGGAGTTGCAGATACGCAGTATTTT.

V gene TRBV9 combines with J gene TRBJ1-1, with a weak D call TRBD1 (5 bases). The CDR3 sequence is 15 residues long. Between the trimmed V and J ends, which lost 0 bases and 4 bases, there was a span of 13 bases. Germline CDR1 is SGDLS and CDR2 is YYNGEE. Here the CDR3 DNA reads TGTGCCAGCAGCGTAGGTCCGACAGCGGGCACTGAAGCTTTCTTT. Protein: CASSVGPTAGTEAFF.

Comments on this clone: One junction end does not reproduce the germline sequence, and a read error may be involved. This sample includes further DNA sequences coding for the same CDR3. CDR3 loop: CASSKGHYGYTF. The DNA of the CDR3 is TGCGCCAGTAGTAAGGGACACTATGGCTACACCTTC. The rearrangement links TRBV19 to TRBJ1-2, with D tentatively TRBD1 (5 bases). CDR1 is LNHDA, CDR2 SQIVND, per germline (reference sequence). CDR3 length: 12 amino acids.

The chain uses TRBV19 and TRBJ2-6; TRBD1 matches at 9 bases. The CDR3 has 17 residues. Germline values: CDR1 LNHDA, CDR2 SQIVND (reference sequence). The V and J ends lost 7 bases and 0 bases, in that order; junction bases with no gene match: 7. CDR3 residues: CASTLVGQGSGANVLTF. CDR3 nucleotides: TGTGCCAGTACCCTAGTGGGACAGGGCTCTGGGGCCAACGTCCTGACTTTC.

The genes are TRBV4-1 and TRBJ2-3, with D possibly matching TRBD2 (6 bases). This CDR3 spans 15 amino acids. Germline V gene lookup returns CDR1 MGHRA and CDR2 YSYEKL. V was shortened by 1 base and J by 1 base, with 9 bases between the two germline ends. CDR3 loop: CASSQGSSGTDTQYF. The CDR3 coding sequence is TGCGCCAGCAGCCAAGGTTCTAGCGGCACAGATACGCAGTATTTT.

V usage is TRBV10-1 and J usage is TRBJ2-1, with 11 nucleotides matching TRBD2. Germline V lookup: CDR1 WNHNN, CDR2 SYGVQD (reference sequence). The CDR3 covers 16 residues. With 8 bases clipped from V and 4 bases from J, the junction kept 10 bases outside the gene matches. In nucleotides, the CDR3 is TGCGCCAGCGGACCGGGACTAGCGGTCGAATACAATGAGCAGTTCTTC. Its translation: CASGPGLAVEYNEQFF.